This record concerns one TCR beta chain sequence. The sample holds a few counts of this clonotype. Which antigen it targets is not known. No qualities accompany the bases; no much larger clone lies one base away. Relative to germline, V is missing 1 base and J is missing 14 bases, with 14 bases of the junction outside any gene match. CDR1 SGHTA and CDR2 FQGNSA were looked up in the germline V gene. The CDR3 covers 15 residues, taking in both the cysteine and the phenylalanine. This entry keeps only the CDR3 DNA: 45 bases, framed from base 1. The approximately 41 donors, aged roughly 6 to 95 years, were systemically healthy Caucasian individuals from Russia. Each donor gave about 9.8 milliliters of peripheral blood, drawn into EDTA-treated Vacutainer tubes. Ficoll-Paque density-gradient centrifugation was used to isolate PBMCs, with at least 6.5 million per sample. Total RNA, at least 6 micrograms per sample, was extracted from PBMCs with Trizol reagent. The percentages of naive CD45RAhigh/CD27high T cells were determined by flow cytometry on a PBMC aliquot from every donor.

This sample was included in a study of blood T cells in healthy people across ages (dated by TCRdb to 2014 to 2015). About the investigation overall: In model experiments, template switching captured about one uniquely barcoded TCR beta cDNA molecule for every two T cells. The study measured age-related changes in TCR beta repertoire diversity using deep sequencing normalized with unique cDNA molecular identifiers. Donors were grouped into four age groups: young (average roughly 17 years), middle-aged (roughly 38), aged (about 59) and long-lived (about 82). To avoid experimental bias, donors of different ages were spread randomly across the sequencing lanes. The study analyzed two additional independent replicas of 1 million unique cDNA reads from the same blood draw for two donors, one aged 18 to 30 and one aged 80 or older.

The library was made by 5' RACE. The reads were generated on an Illumina HiSeq 2500. A second roughly 6 to 11 cycle PCR used a sample-barcoded 5' primer and a J-beta primer mix. Each TCR beta cDNA molecule received a unique molecular identifier from a template-switch 5' adaptor carrying 12 random nucleotides. Each sample yielded at least 2.5 million CDR3-containing paired-end reads. First-strand cDNA was synthesized from all RNA with the Mint cDNA synthesis kit, primed by a TRBC-specific oligonucleotide. Following uracil-DNA glycosylase treatment, all cDNA underwent a first 18-cycle PCR with the universal primers M1SS and BC2_uni_R. Per the authors' processing: For normalization, 1 million high-quality reads, each with a distinct molecular identifier, were randomly selected from each sample. Reads with shared molecular identifiers were discarded instead of being binned into consensus sequences. CDR3 identification, clonotype clustering and error correction used MiTCR with a Q25 quality threshold and the strictest error-elimination algorithm. A nonparametric unseen species model with Euler transformation was used to estimate a lower bound on total TCR beta diversity. TCRdb reran the public reads through fastp at Q25 and MiXCR, keeping productive beta chains. For every CDR3 protein sequence, its rows merge into one entry that carries the most common genes and DNA. The V and J calls and clone size are TCRdb's, not the authors'. The sample table shows 700,000 to 900,000 distinct CDR3 sequences, and about 55% are seen once. Of the sample, roughly 37% is held by the ten largest clones.

What the research found in general, with its limitations: The CMV infection status of donors was not known, potentially confounding age-related changes in expanded clonotypes. As age increased, observed TCR beta diversity per million T cells dropped in a roughly linear way, and a significant reduction was already evident by age 40. Observed TCR beta diversity correlated strongly with the percentage of naive T cells measured by flow cytometry. Conclusive comparison of naive and antigen-experienced compartments was prevented by the profiling of bulk unsorted PBMCs. Compared with the aged group, more naive CD4+ T cells, fewer expanded clones and increased TCR diversity were shown by the long-lived group, suggesting age selection. Total diversity estimates from one million sequenced T cells were considered lower bounds and underestimates.

The chain joins TRBV7-2 to TRBJ2-3, with 8 bases aligning to TRBD1. The receptor was derived from an elderly man in good health. The sample consisted of blood. CDR3 reads: CASSLGGQGRRYAYF. The DNA sequence follows: TGTGCCAGCAGCTTAGGAGGACAGGGACGCAGATACGCGTATTTT.